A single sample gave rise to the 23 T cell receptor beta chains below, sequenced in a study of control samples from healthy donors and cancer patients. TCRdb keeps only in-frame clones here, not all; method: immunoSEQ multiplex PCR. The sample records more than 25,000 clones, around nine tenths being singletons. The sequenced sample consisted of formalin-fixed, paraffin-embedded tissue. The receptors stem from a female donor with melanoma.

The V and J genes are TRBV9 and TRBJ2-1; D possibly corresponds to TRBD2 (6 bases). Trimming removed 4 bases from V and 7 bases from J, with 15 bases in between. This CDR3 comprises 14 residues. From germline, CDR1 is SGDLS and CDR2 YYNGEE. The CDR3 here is CASSPTQRVNEQFF. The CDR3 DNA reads TGTGCCAGCAGCCCCACCCAGCGGGTAAATGAGCAGTTCTTC.

CDR3 residues: CASSFRRGDQPQHF. The CDR3 region has the DNA TGTGCCAGCAGTTTTCGGCGAGGGGATCAGCCCCAGCATTTT. J is TRBJ1-5 and V is TRBV7-2; possibly TRBD1 for D (5 bases). In germline, CDR1 is SGHTA, CDR2 FQGNSA. The V end lost 6 bases, the J end lost 5 bases, and 14 bases lay between the germline ends. The CDR3 totals 14 residues.

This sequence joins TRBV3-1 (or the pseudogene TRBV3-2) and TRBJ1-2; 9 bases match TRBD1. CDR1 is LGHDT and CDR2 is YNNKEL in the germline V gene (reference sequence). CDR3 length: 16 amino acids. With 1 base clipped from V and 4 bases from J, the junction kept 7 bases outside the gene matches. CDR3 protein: CASSQGRDRAFYGYTF. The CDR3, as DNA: TGTGCCAGCAGCCAAGGGAGGGACAGGGCTTTCTATGGCTACACCTTC.

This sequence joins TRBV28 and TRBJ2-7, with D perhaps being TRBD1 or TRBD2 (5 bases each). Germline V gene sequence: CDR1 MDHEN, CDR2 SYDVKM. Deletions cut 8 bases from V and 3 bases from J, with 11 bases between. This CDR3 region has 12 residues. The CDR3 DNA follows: TGTGCCAGCTTGGGACCCTACTACGAGCAGTACTTC. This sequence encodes CASLGPYYEQYF.

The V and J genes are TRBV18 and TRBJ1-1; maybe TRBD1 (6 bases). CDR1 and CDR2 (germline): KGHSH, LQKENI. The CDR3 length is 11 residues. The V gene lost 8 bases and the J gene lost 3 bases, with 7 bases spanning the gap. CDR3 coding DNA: TGTGCCAGCCGGACAGACACTGAAGCTTTCTTT. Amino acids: CASRTDTEAFF.

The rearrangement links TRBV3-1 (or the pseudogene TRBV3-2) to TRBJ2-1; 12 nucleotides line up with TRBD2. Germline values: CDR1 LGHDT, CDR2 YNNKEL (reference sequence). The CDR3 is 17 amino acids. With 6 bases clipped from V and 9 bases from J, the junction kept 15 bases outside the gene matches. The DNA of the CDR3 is TGTGCCAGCAGTCCTGGACTAGCGGGATCCCCGGGGGGTGAGCAGTTCTTC. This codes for CASSPGLAGSPGGEQFF.

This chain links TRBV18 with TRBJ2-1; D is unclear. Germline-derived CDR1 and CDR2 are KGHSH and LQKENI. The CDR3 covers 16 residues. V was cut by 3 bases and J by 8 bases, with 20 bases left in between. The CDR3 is CASSPPGQRLHDEQFF. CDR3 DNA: TGTGCCAGCTCACCCCCGGGCCAACGGTTACATGATGAGCAGTTCTTC. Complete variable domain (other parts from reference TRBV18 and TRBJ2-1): NAGVMQNPRHLVRRRGQEARLRCSPMKGHSHVYWYRQLPEEGLKFMVYLQKENIIDESGMPKERFSAEFPKEGPSILRIQQVVRGDSAAYFCASSPPGQRLHDEQFFGPGTRLTVL.

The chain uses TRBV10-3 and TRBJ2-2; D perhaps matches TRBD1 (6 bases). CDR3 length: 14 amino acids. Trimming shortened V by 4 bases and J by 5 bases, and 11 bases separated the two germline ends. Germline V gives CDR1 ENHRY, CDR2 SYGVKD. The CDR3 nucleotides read TGTGCCATCAGTGTAGACAGGTTTACCGGGGAGCTGTTTTTT. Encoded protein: CAISVDRFTGELFF.

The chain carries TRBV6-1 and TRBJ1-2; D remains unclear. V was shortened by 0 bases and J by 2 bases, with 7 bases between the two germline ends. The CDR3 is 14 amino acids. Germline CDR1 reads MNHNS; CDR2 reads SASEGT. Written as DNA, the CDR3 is TGTGCCAGCAGTGAAGCGCCCACAAACTATGGCTACACCTTC. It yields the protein CASSEAPTNYGYTF.

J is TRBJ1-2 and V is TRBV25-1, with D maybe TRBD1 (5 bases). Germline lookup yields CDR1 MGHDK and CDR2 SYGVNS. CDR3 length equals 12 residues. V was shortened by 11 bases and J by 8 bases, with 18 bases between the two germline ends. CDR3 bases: TGTGCCGCGGGGGGAGAACCTGGGGGCTACACCTTC. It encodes CAAGGEPGGYTF.

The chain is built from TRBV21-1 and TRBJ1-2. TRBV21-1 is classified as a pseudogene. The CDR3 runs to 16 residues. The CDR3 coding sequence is TGTGCCAGGGGGGAGGGACAGAGACCATCAAACTATGGCTACACCTTC. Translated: CARGEGQRPSNYGYTF.

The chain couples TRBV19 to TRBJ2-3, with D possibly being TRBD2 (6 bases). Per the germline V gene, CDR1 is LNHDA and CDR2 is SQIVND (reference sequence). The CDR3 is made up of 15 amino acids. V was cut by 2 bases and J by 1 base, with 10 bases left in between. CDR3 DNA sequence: TGTGCCAGTAGTATAATGGGGGGAGGCACAGATACGCAGTATTTT. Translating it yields CASSIMGGGTDTQYF. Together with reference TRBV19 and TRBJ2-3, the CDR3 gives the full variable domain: DGGITQSPKYLFRKEGQNVTLSCEQNLNHDAMYWYRQDPGQGLRLIYYSQIVNDFQKGDIAEGYSVSREKKESFPLTVTSAQKNPTAFYLCASSIMGGGTDTQYFGPGTRLTVL.

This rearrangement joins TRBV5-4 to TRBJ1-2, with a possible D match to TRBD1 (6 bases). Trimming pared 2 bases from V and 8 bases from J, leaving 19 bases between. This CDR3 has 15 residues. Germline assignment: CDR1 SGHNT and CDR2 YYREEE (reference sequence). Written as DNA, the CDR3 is TGTGCCAGCAGCTTTCCTACAGGGCAGGGCGGGGGCTACACCTTC. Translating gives CASSFPTGQGGGYTF.

For the CDR3, the DNA is TGTGCCAGCAGCCCCCGGAATGGAGACACTCTCCACTTT. Its translation is CASSPRNGDTLHF. The rearrangement uses TRBV6-4 and TRBJ1-6; D is undetermined. The CDR3 runs to 13 residues. Trimming removed 6 bases at V and 16 bases at J, with 19 bases between. Germline V gene sequence: CDR1 MRHNA, CDR2 SNTAGT.

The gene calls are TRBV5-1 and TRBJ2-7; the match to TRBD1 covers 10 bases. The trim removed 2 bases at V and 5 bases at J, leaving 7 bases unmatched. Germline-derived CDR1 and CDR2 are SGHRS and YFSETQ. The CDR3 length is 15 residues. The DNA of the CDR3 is TGCGCCAGCAGCTTCCACGGGACAGGGGACAACGAGCAGTACTTC. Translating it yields CASSFHGTGDNEQYF.

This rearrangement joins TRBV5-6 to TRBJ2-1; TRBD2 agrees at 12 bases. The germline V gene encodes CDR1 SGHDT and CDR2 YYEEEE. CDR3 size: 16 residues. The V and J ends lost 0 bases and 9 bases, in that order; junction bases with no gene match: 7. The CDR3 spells CASSLAPSGRAVEQFF. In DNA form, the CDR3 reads TGTGCCAGCAGCTTGGCCCCTAGCGGGAGGGCCGTTGAGCAGTTCTTC.

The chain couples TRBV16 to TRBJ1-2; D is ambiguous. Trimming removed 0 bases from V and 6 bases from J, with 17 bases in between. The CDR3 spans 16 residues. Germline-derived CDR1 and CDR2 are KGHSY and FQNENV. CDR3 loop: CASSQSGRSASHGYTF. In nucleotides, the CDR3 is TGTGCCAGCAGCCAATCGGGGAGATCCGCTTCTCATGGCTACACCTTC.

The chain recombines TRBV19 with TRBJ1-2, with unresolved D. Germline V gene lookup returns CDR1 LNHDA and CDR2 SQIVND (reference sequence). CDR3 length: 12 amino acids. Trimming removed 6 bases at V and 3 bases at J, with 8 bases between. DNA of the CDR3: TGTGCCAGTAGCAGGACTTACTATGGCTACACCTTC. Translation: CASSRTYYGYTF.

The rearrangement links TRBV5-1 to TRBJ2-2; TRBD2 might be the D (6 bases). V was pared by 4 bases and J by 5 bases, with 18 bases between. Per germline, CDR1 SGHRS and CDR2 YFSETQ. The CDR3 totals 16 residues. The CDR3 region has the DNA TGCGCCAGCAGCCGATATAGCGGAGGGACGACCGGGGAGCTGTTTTTT. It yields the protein CASSRYSGGTTGELFF. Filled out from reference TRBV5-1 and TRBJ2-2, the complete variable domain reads KAGVTQTPRYLIKTRGQQVTLSCSPISGHRSVSWYQQTPGQGLQFLFEYFSETQRNKGNFPGRFSGRQFSNSRSEMNVSTLELGDSALYLCASSRYSGGTTGELFFGEGSRLTVL.

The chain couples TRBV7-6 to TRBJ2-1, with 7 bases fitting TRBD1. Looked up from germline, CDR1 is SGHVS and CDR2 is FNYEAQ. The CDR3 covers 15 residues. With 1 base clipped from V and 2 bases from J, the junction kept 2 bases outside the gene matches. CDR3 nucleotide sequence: TGTGCCAGCAGCTTAGAAACAGGGGCCTACAATGAGCAGTTCTTC. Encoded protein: CASSLETGAYNEQFF.

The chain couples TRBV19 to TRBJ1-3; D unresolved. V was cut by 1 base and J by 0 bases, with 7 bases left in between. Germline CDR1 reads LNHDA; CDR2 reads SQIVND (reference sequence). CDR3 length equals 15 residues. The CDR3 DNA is TGTGCCAGTAGTATAGGTCGACGCTCTGGAAACACCATATATTTT. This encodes CASSIGRRSGNTIYF.

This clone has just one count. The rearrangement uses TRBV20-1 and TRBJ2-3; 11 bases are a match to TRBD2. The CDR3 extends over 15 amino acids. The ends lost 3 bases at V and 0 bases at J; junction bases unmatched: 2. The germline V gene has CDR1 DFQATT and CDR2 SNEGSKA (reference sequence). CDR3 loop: CSASRLAGSTDTQYF. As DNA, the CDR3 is TGCAGTGCTAGTCGACTAGCGGGAAGCACAGATACGCAGTATTTT.

CDR3 in DNA: TGCAGTGCATACAGGGAAGGGGAGCAGTTCTTC. Encoded protein: CSAYREGEQFF. V and J are TRBV20-1 and TRBJ2-1, with D possibly being TRBD1 (6 bases). The CDR3 contains 11 residues. Trimming took off 6 bases at V and 10 bases at J, with 13 bases between the two ends. The germline CDR1 and CDR2 sequences are DFQATT and SNEGSKA (reference sequence).